Below, 27 T cell receptor beta chains from the same sample are listed, as sequenced in a study of cytotoxic CD8 clonotypes in ibrutinib-treated CLL (dated by TCRdb to about 2021). The time point label, as the study defines it: progressive disease on ibrutinib. Libraries were constructed by the immunoSEQ multiplex PCR assay. Entries here come from immuneACCESS through TCRdb and include only in-frame sequences with V and J called. Some clones fail to appear in such tables; in the studies checked, an unresolved V gene covers under half of the shortfall, and the cause of the remainder is unknown. The sample table shows 270,000 or so clones, and more than 70% are seen once. About 5.8% of the sample is taken by the ten largest. The sample was PBMCs, taken at disease progression, from a patient treated with ibrutinib. The receptors here all came from a human donor with chronic lymphocytic leukemia.

The V gene is TRBV11-3, the J gene TRBJ2-3; 16 nucleotides align to TRBD2. Germline V gene lookup returns CDR1 SGHNT and CDR2 YENEEA. The length of the CDR3 is 17 residues. V lost 2 bases, J lost 6 bases, and 5 bases stayed unmatched. This chain's CDR3 is CASSLRGLAGGPDTQYF. CDR3 coding DNA: TGTGCCAGCAGCTTACGGGGACTAGCGGGAGGGCCTGATACGCAGTATTTT. The full variable domain, rest sourced from reference TRBV11-3 and TRBJ2-3, is EAGVVQSPRYKIIEKKQPVAFWCNPISGHNTLYWYLQNLGQGPELLIRYENEEAVDDSQLPKDRFSAERLKGVDSTLKIQPAELGDSAVYLCASSLRGLAGGPDTQYFGPGTRLTVL.

This chain links TRBV7-8 with TRBJ2-5; tentatively, D is TRBD2 (6 bases). In germline, CDR1 is SGHVS, CDR2 FQNEAQ. The CDR3 covers 15 residues. The germline V and J ends were trimmed by 2 bases and 2 bases, with 12 bases remaining between them. In nucleotides, the CDR3 is TGTGCCAGCAGCTTACGGCGGACTATACAAGAGACCCAGTACTTC. This sequence encodes CASSLRRTIQETQYF.

This chain joins TRBV5-4 and TRBJ2-7; a weak D match, TRBD2 (5 bases). The CDR3 is 15 residues long. CDR1 is SGHNT and CDR2 is YYREEE in the germline V gene (reference sequence). The germline V and J ends were trimmed by 1 base and 2 bases, with 13 bases remaining between them. Here the CDR3 DNA reads TGTGCCAGCAGCTTGAAGCCGGGGAACGCCTACGAGCAGTACTTC. Translated, it gives CASSLKPGNAYEQYF.

The chain carries TRBV11-1 and TRBJ2-6; D remains unclear. Trimming removed 6 bases at V and 4 bases at J, with 7 bases between. The CDR3 has 13 amino acids. Germline V gene sequence: CDR1 SGHAT, CDR2 FQDESV (reference sequence). The CDR3 spells CASRPTGANVLTF. The DNA for the CDR3 is TGTGCCAGCAGACCCACGGGGGCCAACGTCCTGACTTTC. The variable domain in full, with the rest retrieved from reference TRBV11-1 and TRBJ2-6, is EAEVAQSPRYKITEKSQAVAFWCDPISGHATLYWYRQILGQGPELLVQFQDESVVDDSQLPKDRFSAERLKGVDSTLKIQPAELGDSAMYLCASRPTGANVLTFGAGSRLTVL.

The J gene is TRBJ2-3, the V gene TRBV28; D gene ambiguous. Between the trimmed V and J ends, which lost 5 bases and 2 bases, there was a span of 5 bases. Germline V gene lookup returns CDR1 MDHEN and CDR2 SYDVKM. CDR3 length: 12 amino acids. CDR3 amino acids: CASSTITDTQYF. DNA of the CDR3: TGTGCCAGCAGTACCATCACAGATACGCAGTATTTT.

The rearrangement uses TRBV29-1 and TRBJ2-2; no definite D call. This CDR3 has 12 residues. CDR1 is SQVTM, CDR2 ANQGSEA, per germline. Trimming cost V 0 bases and J 7 bases, with 6 bases left between them. CDR3 sequence (DNA): TGCAGCGTTGAAGATAGAATCGGGGAGCTGTTTTTT. Amino acids: CSVEDRIGELFF.

The J gene is TRBJ2-7, the V gene TRBV5-4; no definite D call. CDR1 and CDR2 (germline): SGHNT, YYREEE (reference sequence). CDR3 length: 15 amino acids. V shed 0 bases and J shed 1 base, with 11 bases lying between them. Written as DNA, the CDR3 is TGTGCCAGCAGCTTGGGCGAGTTTGGGTCCTACGAGCAGTACTTC. The encoded protein is CASSLGEFGSYEQYF.

The chain has TRBV29-1 and TRBJ2-7; D gene unclear. The CDR3 has 14 amino acids. The germline gives CDR1 SQVTM, CDR2 ANQGSEA. The V gene lost 7 bases and the J gene lost 6 bases, with 22 bases spanning the gap. The CDR3 DNA reads as TGCAGCGCTGGTACCACCCATTGGGTCGCCGAGCAGTACTTC. Protein sequence: CSAGTTHWVAEQYF.

The gene calls are TRBV7-9 and TRBJ2-3; D remains unclear. Germline CDR1 is SEHNR and CDR2 is FQNEAQ (reference sequence). The CDR3 runs to 15 residues. Trimming stripped 5 bases from V and 5 bases from J, with 17 bases between. CDR3 sequence reads: CASSDNRRPGDTQYF. CDR3 DNA sequence: TGTGCCAGCAGCGATAACCGGCGCCCGGGAGATACGCAGTATTTT.

V usage is TRBV7-8 and J usage is TRBJ1-4; 7 nucleotides line up with TRBD1. The CDR3 contains 17 residues. Germline V gene lookup returns CDR1 SGHVS and CDR2 FQNEAQ. J gave up 12 bases and V 5 bases, and 21 bases lay outside the gene matches. The CDR3 DNA reads as TGTGCCAGCAGCGCCCCCGGGACAGTGCCCCGTATATTAGAACTGTTTTTT. Its protein product is CASSAPGTVPRILELFF.

The rearrangement joins TRBV5-4 to TRBJ2-3, with 12 nucleotides matching TRBD2. The CDR3 has 16 residues. The germline V gene encodes CDR1 SGHNT and CDR2 YYREEE (reference sequence). With V trimmed by 1 base and J by 7 bases, 7 bases remained unmatched. CDR3 sequence (DNA): TGTGCCAGCAGCTTGCCGACTAGCGGGAGTATCAATACGCAGTATTTT. It specifies CASSLPTSGSINTQYF.

The V call is TRBV5-4, the J call TRBJ2-1, with 9 bases that match TRBD2. Germline lookup yields CDR1 SGHNT and CDR2 YYREEE (reference sequence). With V trimmed by 4 bases and J by 6 bases, 8 bases remained unmatched. The CDR3 has 15 residues. The CDR3 loop is CASSEAGGQINEQFF. The CDR3 DNA reads TGTGCCAGCAGCGAAGCGGGGGGCCAGATCAATGAGCAGTTCTTC.

The chain's CDR3 is CASSLQRGGTDTQYF. The CDR3, as DNA: TGTGCCAGTAGTCTCCAGCGGGGGGGCACAGATACGCAGTATTTT. This chain connects TRBV19 to TRBJ2-3; 9 nucleotides line up with TRBD2. J gave up 1 base and V 5 bases, and 4 bases lay outside the gene matches. The CDR3 spans 15 residues. Looked up from germline, CDR1 is LNHDA and CDR2 is SQIVND (reference sequence). Variable domain in full (rest from reference TRBV19 and TRBJ2-3): DGGITQSPKYLFRKEGQNVTLSCEQNLNHDAMYWYRQDPGQGLRLIYYSQIVNDFQKGDIAEGYSVSREKKESFPLTVTSAQKNPTAFYLCASSLQRGGTDTQYFGPGTRLTVL.

This chain connects TRBV4-1 to TRBJ2-1; D is unresolved. The CDR3 sequence is 15 residues long. V lost 1 base and J 1 base, leaving 8 bases between the germline ends. CDR1 and CDR2 (germline): MGHRA, YSYEKL. The CDR3 is CASSQALGSYNEQFF. CDR3 sequence (DNA): TGCGCCAGCAGCCAAGCGCTAGGATCCTACAATGAGCAGTTCTTC.

The genes are TRBV7-8 and TRBJ2-7, with D perhaps TRBD1 (6 bases). CDR3 size: 13 residues. Between the trimmed V and J ends, which lost 1 base and 3 bases, there was a span of 7 bases. The V gene's germline CDR1 is SGHVS and CDR2 FQNEAQ. CDR3 region: CASSLVGGYEQYF. Here the CDR3 DNA reads TGTGCCAGCAGCTTAGTAGGGGGCTACGAGCAGTACTTC.

The V gene is TRBV5-1, the J gene TRBJ1-2, with TRBD1 matching over 9 bases. This CDR3 region has 17 residues. J gave up 3 bases and V 4 bases, and 13 bases lay outside the gene matches. Germline V gives CDR1 SGHRS, CDR2 YFSETQ. CDR3 amino acids: CASSPPGQGPLYYGYTF. CDR3 nucleotides: TGCGCCAGCAGCCCACCGGGACAGGGCCCTTTGTACTATGGCTACACCTTC.

J is TRBJ2-3 and V is TRBV7-9; TRBD2 matches 13 bases. Germline-derived CDR1 and CDR2 are SEHNR and FQNEAQ (reference sequence). V trimming: 6 bases; J trimming: 5 bases; junction bases outside the gene matches: 8. This CDR3 has 16 amino acids. CDR3 nucleotide sequence: TGTGCCAGCAGTTCGCCTCGGACTAGCGGGGGAGATACGCAGTATTTT. It is translated as CASSSPRTSGGDTQYF.

The gene calls are TRBV2 and TRBJ2-3, with 8 positions matching TRBD2. Losses at the gene ends were 10 bases for V and 0 bases for J; bases not matched to a gene: 6. The CDR3 has 14 amino acids. The germline CDR1 and CDR2 sequences are SNHLY and FYNNEI. Written as DNA, the CDR3 is TGTGCCACCCGAGCGGGAGTCAGCACAGATACGCAGTATTTT. Protein: CATRAGVSTDTQYF.

The V and J genes are TRBV6-7 and TRBJ2-3; 9 nucleotides match TRBD2. TRBV6-7 is placed among ORFs of uncertain function. The trim removed 9 bases at V and 1 base at J, leaving 2 bases unmatched. The CDR3 spans 13 residues. The CDR3 DNA is TGTGCCAGGTTAGCGGGGGGCACAGATACGCAGTATTTT. Translation: CARLAGGTDTQYF.

The chain links TRBV7-2 to TRBJ2-1, with 14 bases lining up with TRBD2. CDR3 length equals 17 residues. Looked up from germline, CDR1 is SGHTA and CDR2 is FQGNSA. After removal of 3 bases from V and 8 bases from J, the junction contained 9 bases not matched to a gene. DNA of the CDR3: TGTGCCAGCAGCTTTGCCGGGACTAGCGGGAGTCGCGATGAGCAGTTCTTC. As protein: CASSFAGTSGSRDEQFF.

This chain links TRBV4-3 with TRBJ2-7; perhaps TRBD2 as D (6 bases). Germline CDR1 is LGHNA and CDR2 is YSLEER. V was shortened by 0 bases and J by 4 bases, with 19 bases between the two germline ends. The CDR3 is 17 residues long. CDR3 coding DNA: TGCGCCAGCAGCCAAGATCGGGAGCGGGTGAAGGTGTACGAGCAGTACTTC. It is translated as CASSQDRERVKVYEQYF.

The V call is TRBV5-1, the J call TRBJ2-3; D uncertain. The germline V gene encodes CDR1 SGHRS and CDR2 YFSETQ. This CDR3 is 15 amino acids long. The V gene lost 2 bases and the J gene lost 0 bases, with 10 bases spanning the gap. CDR3 region: CASSFPQSSTDTQYF. The CDR3 DNA is TGCGCCAGCAGCTTCCCCCAGTCTAGCACAGATACGCAGTATTTT.

This rearrangement joins TRBV2 to TRBJ2-7; 8 nucleotides align to TRBD1. This CDR3 has 15 amino acids. V gave up 6 bases and J gave up 0 bases; unmatched junction bases: 7. From germline, CDR1 is SNHLY and CDR2 FYNNEI. The DNA of the CDR3 is TGTGCCAGCAGCCAAACAGGGGGAAGCTCCTACGAGCAGTACTTC. Protein sequence: CASSQTGGSSYEQYF.

The chain links TRBV4-3 to TRBJ2-1, with 7 bases aligning to TRBD2. Trimming cost V 4 bases and J 0 bases; bases outside gene matches: 3. The length of the CDR3 is 15 residues. The germline V gene encodes CDR1 LGHNA and CDR2 YSLEER. The CDR3 DNA is TGCGCCAGCAGCCGAGAGCGGGACTCCTACAATGAGCAGTTCTTC. Protein: CASSRERDSYNEQFF.

The chain has TRBV4-1 and TRBJ1-6, with 7 positions matching TRBD1. Germline-derived CDR1 and CDR2 are MGHRA and YSYEKL. Unmatched junction bases numbered 10, after V lost 5 bases and J lost 6 bases. The CDR3 runs to 16 residues. The CDR3 region is CASSYTWTGTNSPLHF. Here the CDR3 DNA reads TGCGCCAGCAGCTATACTTGGACAGGTACTAATTCACCCCTCCACTTT.

J is TRBJ2-7 and V is TRBV7-6, with D possibly being TRBD1 (6 bases). The V gene lost 2 bases and the J gene lost 3 bases, with 11 bases spanning the gap. This CDR3 contains 14 residues. Germline values: CDR1 SGHVS, CDR2 FNYEAQ. CDR3 sequence: CASSLRGTDYEQYF. The CDR3 nucleotides are TGTGCCAGCAGCTTAAGGGGGACGGACTACGAGCAGTACTTC.

The CDR3 DNA follows: TGTGCCAGCAGCTTAGGTAGAGGGGCGATCGAGCAGTACTTC. Its protein product is CASSLGRGAIEQYF. The rearrangement uses TRBV13 and TRBJ2-7; the D call may be TRBD1 or TRBD2 (5 bases each). V gave up 0 bases and J gave up 6 bases, with 12 bases separating them. The germline V gene has CDR1 PRHDT and CDR2 FYEKMQ (reference sequence). The CDR3 is 14 residues long.